The 14 T cell receptor beta chains listed next were all sequenced from one sample in a study of shared clonotypes between healthy human individuals. The protocol was immunoSEQ multiplex PCR, while the TCRdb copy is restricted to in-frame clones and leaves out a portion. Of approximately 2.4 million clones listed, more than 90% were seen once; the top ten hold 0.1% to 0.15%. Sequenced: naive CD4+ T cells sorted from blood. Subset in this sample: CD45RA+ positively selected. Receptor source: a man between 18 and 29 years old in good health.

J is TRBJ2-2 and V is TRBV5-6; no firm D call. This CDR3 comprises 18 residues. V lost 6 bases and J lost 2, with 23 bases in between. Per the germline V gene, CDR1 is SGHDT and CDR2 is YYEEEE. This CDR3 reads CASTKAWVGTTNTGELFF. The CDR3 DNA is TGTGCCAGCACCAAAGCTTGGGTAGGCACGACTAACACCGGGGAGCTGTTTTTT.

This clone has only one observation. In DNA, the CDR3 is TGTGCCAGCTCACCATCGCGGGACAGGGATTTTTCACCCCTCCACTTT. It translates to CASSPSRDRDFSPLHF. The chain links TRBV18 to TRBJ1-6; 9 bases fit TRBD1. V lost 2 bases, J lost 9 bases, and 8 bases stayed unmatched. This CDR3 has 16 residues. Germline CDR1 and CDR2: KGHSH and LQKENI.

As concerns this clone: The same CDR3 also results from other DNA sequences found in this sample. The V and J genes are TRBV28 and TRBJ1-1; D call uncertain. Germline CDR1 is MDHEN and CDR2 is SYDVKM. CDR3 length: 13 residues. Trimming stripped 5 bases from V and 1 base from J, with 8 bases between. CDR3 nucleotides: TGTGCCAGCAGTCGCCAACAGAACACTGAAGCTTTCTTT. This gives the protein CASSRQQNTEAFF.

The rearrangement links TRBV5-1 to TRBJ2-2; the match to TRBD1 covers 10 bases. Germline V gives CDR1 SGHRS, CDR2 YFSETQ. The trim removed 0 bases at V and 3 bases at J, leaving 11 bases unmatched. This CDR3 contains 19 residues. DNA of the CDR3: TGCGCCAGCAGCTTGGCCGATAGCGACAGGGGGCGCTACACCGGGGAGCTGTTTTTT. Amino acids: CASSLADSDRGRYTGELFF.

This clone has only one observation. The J gene is TRBJ2-7, the V gene TRBV7-8; 8 nucleotides align to TRBD1. J gave up 3 bases and V 3 bases, and 4 bases lay outside the gene matches. Germline V lookup: CDR1 SGHVS, CDR2 FQNEAQ. This CDR3 has 14 residues. CDR3 protein: CASSFKTGGYEQYF. CDR3 bases: TGTGCCAGCAGCTTTAAAACAGGGGGCTACGAGCAGTACTTC.

The rearrangement uses TRBV30 and TRBJ1-2; TRBD1 might be the D (5 bases). Deletions cut 3 bases from V and 5 bases from J, with 13 bases between. Germline V gene data show CDR1 as GTSNPN and CDR2 as SVGIG (reference sequence). This CDR3 is 13 amino acids long. CDR3 nucleotides: TGTGCCTGGAGCGGGAGGGGTTCATATGGCTACACCTTC. Translation: CAWSGRGSYGYTF.

The V and J genes are TRBV7-2 and TRBJ2-7; the match to TRBD1 covers 10 bases. Germline-derived CDR1 and CDR2 are SGHTA and FQGNSA. V shed 8 bases and J 6 bases; nucleotides not matched to a gene: 16. The CDR3 contains 16 residues. DNA of the CDR3: TGTGCCAGCTATTCGGGGCGGGACAGGGGAAGGAGCGAGCAGTACTTC. Encoded protein: CASYSGRDRGRSEQYF.

V is TRBV10-3 and J is TRBJ1-1, with D maybe TRBD1 (6 bases). CDR3 size: 15 residues. Trimming pared 6 bases from V and 1 base from J, leaving 15 bases between. CDR1 ENHRY and CDR2 SYGVKD come from the germline V gene. CDR3: CAISNQQGSNTEAFF. The CDR3 DNA follows: TGTGCCATCAGCAACCAACAGGGATCGAACACTGAAGCTTTCTTT.

This clone appeared a single time. This chain links TRBV6-6 with TRBJ1-6, with 9 bases lining up with TRBD1. V lost 4 bases and J lost 7; bases outside the gene matches: 5. Germline V gene sequence: CDR1 MNHNY, CDR2 SVGAGI (reference sequence). This CDR3 comprises 15 residues. The CDR3, as DNA: TGTGCCAGCAGTTTGGGGACAGGGTCAAATTCACCCCTCCACTTT. As protein: CASSLGTGSNSPLHF.

The gene calls are TRBV6-1 and TRBJ1-1; D is possibly TRBD1 (5 bases). CDR3 size: 11 residues. Trimming left V 6 bases short and J 8 bases short, with 10 bases between. Per the germline V gene, CDR1 is MNHNS and CDR2 is SASEGT. CDR3 coding DNA: TGTGCCAGCAGCCGAAACAGGGAAGCTTTCTTT. It codes for CASSRNREAFF.

The rearrangement joins TRBV6-5 to TRBJ2-7, with 9 bases aligning to TRBD1. The CDR3 sequence is 15 residues long. Germline V gene sequence: CDR1 MNHEY, CDR2 SVGAGI. The trim removed 2 bases at V and 4 bases at J, leaving 6 bases unmatched. CDR3 coding DNA: TGTGCCAGCAGTTACCTGGGACAGGGCCAGTACGAGCAGTACTTC. Residues: CASSYLGQGQYEQYF.

V usage is TRBV5-6 and J usage is TRBJ2-7; D remains unclear. CDR1 is SGHDT and CDR2 is YYEEEE in the germline V gene. V lost 2 bases and J 3 bases, leaving 12 bases between the germline ends. CDR3 length: 14 amino acids. The CDR3 nucleotides read TGTGCCAGCAGCTTCCCCCCGACGGTCTACGAGCAGTACTTC. As protein: CASSFPPTVYEQYF.

This clone was recorded a few times. The sample contains more than one DNA sequence encoding this CDR3. This chain uses TRBV7-9 with TRBJ1-5, with a tentative D call TRBD1 (6 bases). The ends were cut back, 0 bases at V and 0 bases at J, with 6 bases in the middle. Germline assignment: CDR1 SEHNR and CDR2 FQNEAQ (reference sequence). The CDR3 is 15 amino acids. CDR3 in amino acids: CASSLAGHSNQPQHF. In DNA form, the CDR3 reads TGTGCCAGCAGCTTAGCGGGACATAGCAATCAGCCCCAGCATTTT.

Regarding this clone: At the DNA level, this CDR3 is encoded by other sequences in the same sample as well. The chain combines TRBV18 with TRBJ2-7; 11 bases are a match to TRBD2. The CDR3 is 15 amino acids. CDR1 is KGHSH, CDR2 LQKENI, per germline. V dropped 3 bases and J dropped 4; count of bases not matched to a gene: 5. The CDR3 spells CASSPRLAGSYEQYF. The CDR3 DNA is TGTGCCAGCTCACCCCGACTAGCGGGGTCTTACGAGCAGTACTTC.